This T cell receptor beta chain is drawn from a study of T cells expressing NK-cell markers. As for the study in general: Sequencing covered eight donors, seven HCMV-seropositive and one seronegative.

Germline loops: CDR1 MNHNS, CDR2 SASEGT. This CDR3 region has 14 residues. The authors generated TCR beta cDNA through 5'RACE template switching with UMIs. TCRdb re-analyzed the 5' RACE reads; it lists each CDR3 protein once, without DNA. The table counts roughly 160,000 distinct CDR3 sequences; around 20% lies in the top ten. Study-level results: There remained a lack of clarity about HCMV specificity of expanded NKG2C+ T cell clones.

For this clonotype: What it binds is unknown.

Material for sequencing was blood T cells: a sorted CD56 or NKG2C T cell subset, CD4+ or CD8+ T cells, or bulk PBMC T cells (not recorded which). The chain is built from TRBV6-1 and TRBJ2-2; TCRdb designates TRBD1, a call that cannot be tested without DNA. This TCR was sampled from a woman between 18 and 70 years old in good health. The CDR3 sequence is CASRDRGHTGELFF.